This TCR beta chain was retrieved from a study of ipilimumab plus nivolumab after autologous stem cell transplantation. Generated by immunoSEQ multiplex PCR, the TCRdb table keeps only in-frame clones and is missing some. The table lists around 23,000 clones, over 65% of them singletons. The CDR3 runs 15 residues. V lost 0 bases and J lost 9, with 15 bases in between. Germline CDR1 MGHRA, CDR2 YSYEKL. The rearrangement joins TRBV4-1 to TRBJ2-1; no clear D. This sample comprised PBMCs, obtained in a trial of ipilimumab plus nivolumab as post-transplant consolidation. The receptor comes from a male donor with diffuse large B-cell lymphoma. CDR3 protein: CASSQDRSPGPEQFF. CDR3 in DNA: TGCGCCAGCAGCCAAGATCGCTCGCCCGGCCCTGAGCAGTTCTTC.